This paragraph reports one T cell receptor beta chain. Its cognate antigen is unknown. A junction end diverges from the germline sequence, so it may reflect a read error. The record originates from a study of glioma-infiltrating T cells. Study-wide results and limits: Tissue and blood shared very few CDR3 sequences.

The iRepertoire nested amplicon-rescue multiplex PCR amplified TCR alpha and beta CDR3s from RNA. TCRdb reanalysed the multiplex PCR reads using MiXCR and keeps one entry per CDR3 protein. The data hold some 93,000 distinct CDR3 sequences, with roughly 37% observed a single time. CDR1 is SGHTA and CDR2 is FQGNSA in the germline V gene. The CDR3 is made up of 15 amino acids. This receptor was taken from a human donor with low-grade glioma or glioblastoma, undergoing nonglioma brain surgery, or in good health (not recorded which). This chain links TRBV7-2 with TRBJ2-3, with TRBD1 as a possible D gene (5 bases). Sequencing was performed on glioma tissue, nonneoplastic brain tissue, or PBMCs (not recorded which). The CDR3 DNA reads TGTGCCAGCAGCTTAGTTAGTTCGGACACAGATACGCGGTATTTT. As protein: CASSLVSSDTDTRYF.